What follows describes a single TCR beta chain. The CDR3 runs 12 residues. Germline loops: CDR1 LNHDA, CDR2 SQIVND (reference sequence). V gave up 5 bases and J gave up 8 bases; unmatched junction bases: 2. The sample belongs to a study of blood T cell repertoires in COVID-19. Study processing details: Amplification from reference gene primers served as the basis for estimated nucleated cell counts. The table came from immunoSEQ multiplex PCR; TCRdb's copy has only in-frame clones and leaves some out. That table gives V, J and clone size, and the DNA gave D and trimming. The sample contains some 120,000 clones, about four fifths of which appear only once.

The V gene is TRBV19, the J gene TRBJ1-4; 7 bases agree with TRBD1. The receptor comes from a human donor in a cohort sampled during active COVID-19. Sequencing used peripheral blood. CDR3: CASSADREKLFF. The CDR3 DNA is TGTGCCAGTAGTGCGGACAGGGAAAAACTGTTTTTT.